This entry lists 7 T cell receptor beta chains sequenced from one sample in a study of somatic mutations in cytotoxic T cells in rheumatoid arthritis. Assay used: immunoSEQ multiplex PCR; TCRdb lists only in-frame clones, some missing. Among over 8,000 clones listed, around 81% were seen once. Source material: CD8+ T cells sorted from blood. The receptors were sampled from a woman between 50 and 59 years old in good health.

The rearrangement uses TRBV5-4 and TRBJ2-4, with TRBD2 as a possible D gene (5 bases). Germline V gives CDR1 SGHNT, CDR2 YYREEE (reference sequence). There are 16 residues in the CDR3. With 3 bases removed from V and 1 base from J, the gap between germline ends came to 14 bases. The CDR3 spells CASSWHLRGAKNIQYF. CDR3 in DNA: TGTGCCAGCAGCTGGCACCTAAGAGGGGCCAAAAACATTCAGTACTTC. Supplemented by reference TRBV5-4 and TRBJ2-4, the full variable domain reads ETGVTQSPTHLIKTRGQQVTLRCSSQSGHNTVSWYQQALGQGPQFIFQYYREEENGRGNFPPRFSGLQFPNYSSELNVNALELDDSALYLCASSWHLRGAKNIQYFGAGTRLSVL.

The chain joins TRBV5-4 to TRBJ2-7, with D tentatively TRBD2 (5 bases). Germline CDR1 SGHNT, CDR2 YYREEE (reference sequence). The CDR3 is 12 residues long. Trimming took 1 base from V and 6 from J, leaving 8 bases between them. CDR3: CASSLSSSEQYF. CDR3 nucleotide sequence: TGTGCCAGCAGCTTGTCTAGCTCCGAGCAGTACTTC.

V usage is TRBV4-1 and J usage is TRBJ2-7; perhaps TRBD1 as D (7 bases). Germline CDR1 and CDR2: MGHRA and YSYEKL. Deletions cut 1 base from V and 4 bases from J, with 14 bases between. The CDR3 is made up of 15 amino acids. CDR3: CASSQGTGGGYEQYF. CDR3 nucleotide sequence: TGCGCCAGCAGCCAAGGGACAGGCGGAGGGTACGAGCAGTACTTC.

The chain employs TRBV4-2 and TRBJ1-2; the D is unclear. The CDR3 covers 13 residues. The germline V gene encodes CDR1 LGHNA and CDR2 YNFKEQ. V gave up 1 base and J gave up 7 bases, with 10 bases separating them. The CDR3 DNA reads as TGTGCCAGCAGCCAAGTGGCAGGATCTGGCTACACCTTC. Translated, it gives CASSQVAGSGYTF.

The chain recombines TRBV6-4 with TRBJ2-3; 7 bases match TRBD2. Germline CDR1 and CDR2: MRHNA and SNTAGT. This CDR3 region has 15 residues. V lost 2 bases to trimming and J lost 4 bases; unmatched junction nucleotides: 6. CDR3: CASSDAAGEADTQYF. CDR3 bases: TGTGCCAGCAGTGACGCGGCGGGGGAGGCAGATACGCAGTATTTT.

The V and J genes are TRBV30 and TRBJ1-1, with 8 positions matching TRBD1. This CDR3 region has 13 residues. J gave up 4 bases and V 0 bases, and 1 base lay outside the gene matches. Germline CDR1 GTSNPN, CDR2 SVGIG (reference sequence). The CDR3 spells CAWSVGTGTEAFF. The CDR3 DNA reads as TGTGCCTGGAGTGTCGGGACAGGCACTGAAGCTTTCTTT.

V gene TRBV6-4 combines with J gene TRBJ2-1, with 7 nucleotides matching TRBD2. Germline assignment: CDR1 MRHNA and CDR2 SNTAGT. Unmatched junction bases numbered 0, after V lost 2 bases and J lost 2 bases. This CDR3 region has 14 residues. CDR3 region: CASSDGGAYNEQFF. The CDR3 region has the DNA TGTGCCAGCAGTGACGGGGGGGCCTACAATGAGCAGTTCTTC.